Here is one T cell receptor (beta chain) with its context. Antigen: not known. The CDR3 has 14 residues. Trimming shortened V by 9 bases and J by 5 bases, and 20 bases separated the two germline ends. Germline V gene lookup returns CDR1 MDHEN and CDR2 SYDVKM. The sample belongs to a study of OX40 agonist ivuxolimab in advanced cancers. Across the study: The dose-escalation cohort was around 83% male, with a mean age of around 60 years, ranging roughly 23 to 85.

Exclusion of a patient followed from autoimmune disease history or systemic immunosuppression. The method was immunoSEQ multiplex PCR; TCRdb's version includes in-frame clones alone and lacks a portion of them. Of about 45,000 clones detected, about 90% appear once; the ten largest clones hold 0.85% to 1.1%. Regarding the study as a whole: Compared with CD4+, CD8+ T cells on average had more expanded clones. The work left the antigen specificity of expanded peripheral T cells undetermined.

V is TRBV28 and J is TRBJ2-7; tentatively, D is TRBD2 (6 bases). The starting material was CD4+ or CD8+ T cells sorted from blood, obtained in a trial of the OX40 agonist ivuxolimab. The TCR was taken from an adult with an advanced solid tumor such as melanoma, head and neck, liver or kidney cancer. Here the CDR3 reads CASHTTQGGNEQYF. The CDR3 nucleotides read TGTGCCAGTCATACGACGCAGGGAGGCAACGAGCAGTACTTC.